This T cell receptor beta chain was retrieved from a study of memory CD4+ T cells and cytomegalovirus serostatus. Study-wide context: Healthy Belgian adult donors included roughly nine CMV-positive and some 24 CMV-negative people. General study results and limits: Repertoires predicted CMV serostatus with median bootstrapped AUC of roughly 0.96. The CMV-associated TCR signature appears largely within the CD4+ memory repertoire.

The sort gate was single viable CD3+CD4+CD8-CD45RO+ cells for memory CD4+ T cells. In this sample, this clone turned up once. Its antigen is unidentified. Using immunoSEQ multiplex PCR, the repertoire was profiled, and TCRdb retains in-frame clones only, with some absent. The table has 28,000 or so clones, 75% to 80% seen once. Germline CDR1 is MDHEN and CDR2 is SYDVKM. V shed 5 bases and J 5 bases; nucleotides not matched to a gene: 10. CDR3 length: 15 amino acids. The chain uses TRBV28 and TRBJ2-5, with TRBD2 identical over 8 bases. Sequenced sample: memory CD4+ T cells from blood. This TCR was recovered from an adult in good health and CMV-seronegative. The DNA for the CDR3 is TGTGCCAGCAGTCTCGGGACTAGTAATGACGAGACCCAGTACTTC. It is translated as CASSLGTSNDETQYF.